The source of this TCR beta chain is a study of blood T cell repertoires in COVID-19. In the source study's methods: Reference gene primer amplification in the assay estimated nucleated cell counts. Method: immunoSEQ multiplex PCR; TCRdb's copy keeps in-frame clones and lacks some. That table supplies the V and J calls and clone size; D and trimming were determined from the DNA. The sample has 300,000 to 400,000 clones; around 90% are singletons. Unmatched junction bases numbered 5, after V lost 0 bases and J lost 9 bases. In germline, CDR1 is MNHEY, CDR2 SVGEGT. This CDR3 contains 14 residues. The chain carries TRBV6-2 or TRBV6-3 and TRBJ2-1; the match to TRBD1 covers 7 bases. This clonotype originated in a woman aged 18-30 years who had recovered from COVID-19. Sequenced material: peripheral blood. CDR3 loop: CASSYSRGLGEQFF. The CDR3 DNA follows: TGTGCCAGCAGTTACTCGAGGGGGCTGGGTGAGCAGTTCTTC.